This T cell receptor (beta chain) was identified during a study of CD8 T cells in ankylosing spondylitis. Whole-study results and caveats: Disease-linked clones reportedly concentrated significantly in matched ankylosing spondylitis synovial fluid. The study identified a TCR beta motif of roughly eight highly homologous variants that appeared characteristic of ankylosing spondylitis blood.

Each CDR3 protein gets one entry after TCRdb re-called the 5' RACE reads with MiXCR. The data show 200,000 to 250,000 distinct CDR3 sequences, roughly 24% seen once. This clonotype was counted a few times. The antigen remains undetermined. Per the germline V gene, CDR1 is SGHDT and CDR2 is YYEEEE. The germline V and J ends were trimmed by 3 bases and 5 bases, with 6 bases remaining between them. The length of the CDR3 is 12 residues. The sequence came from a male donor with ankylosing spondylitis or in good health (not recorded which). The V call is TRBV5-6, the J call TRBJ2-4; possible D gene TRBD2, 6 bases. Sequencing was carried out using blood, either unsorted or a sorted T cell fraction (not recorded which). This CDR3 reads CASSSGENIQYF. CDR3 sequence (DNA): TGTGCCAGCAGCTCGGGAGAAAACATTCAGTACTTC.